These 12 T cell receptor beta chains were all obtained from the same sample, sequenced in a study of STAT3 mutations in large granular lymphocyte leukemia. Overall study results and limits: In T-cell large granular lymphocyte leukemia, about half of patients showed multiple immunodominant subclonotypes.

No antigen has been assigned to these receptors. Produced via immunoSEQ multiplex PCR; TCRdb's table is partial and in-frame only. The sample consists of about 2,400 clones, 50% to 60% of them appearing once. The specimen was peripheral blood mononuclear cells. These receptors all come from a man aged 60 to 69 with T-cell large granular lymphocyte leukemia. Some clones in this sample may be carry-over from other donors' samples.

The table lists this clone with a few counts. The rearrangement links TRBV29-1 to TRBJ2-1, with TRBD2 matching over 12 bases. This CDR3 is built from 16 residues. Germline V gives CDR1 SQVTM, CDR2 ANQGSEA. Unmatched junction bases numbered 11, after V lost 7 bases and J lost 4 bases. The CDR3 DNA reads TGCAGCGCGAAATTCCTAGCGGGAGGGTTATACAATGAGCAGTTCTTC. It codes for CSAKFLAGGLYNEQFF.

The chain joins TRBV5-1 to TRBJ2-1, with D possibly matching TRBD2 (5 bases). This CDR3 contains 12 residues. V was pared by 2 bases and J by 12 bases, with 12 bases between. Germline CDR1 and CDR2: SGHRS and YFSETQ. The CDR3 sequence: CASSFGLRGQFF. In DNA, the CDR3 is TGCGCCAGCAGCTTCGGACTCCGGGGGCAGTTCTTC.

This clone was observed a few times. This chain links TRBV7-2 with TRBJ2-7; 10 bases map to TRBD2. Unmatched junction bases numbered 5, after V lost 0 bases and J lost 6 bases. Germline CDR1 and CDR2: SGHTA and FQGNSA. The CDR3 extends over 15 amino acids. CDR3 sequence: CASSLAGAGGGEQYV. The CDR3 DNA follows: TGTGCCAGCAGCTTAGCCGGAGCGGGAGGGGGCGAGCAGTACGTC.

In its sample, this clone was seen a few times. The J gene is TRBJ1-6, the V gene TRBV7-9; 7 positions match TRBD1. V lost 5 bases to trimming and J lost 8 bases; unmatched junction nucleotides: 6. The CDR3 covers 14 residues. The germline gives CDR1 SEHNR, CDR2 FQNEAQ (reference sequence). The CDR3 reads CASSPGQQDSPLHF. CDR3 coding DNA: TGTGCCAGCAGCCCGGGACAGCAAGATTCACCCCTCCACTTT. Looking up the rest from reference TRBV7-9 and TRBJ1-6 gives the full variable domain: DTGVSQNPRHKITKRGQNVTFRCDPISEHNRLYWYRQTLGQGPEFLTYFQNEAQLEKSRLLSDRFSAERPKGSFSTLEIQRTEQGDSAMYLCASSPGQQDSPLHFGNGTRLTVT.

CDR3 nucleotide sequence: TGCGCCAGCAGCGGTACAGGGATAGATACGCAGTATTTT. Translated, it gives CASSGTGIDTQYF. The genes are TRBV5-1 and TRBJ2-3, with D possibly matching TRBD1 (6 bases). Germline-derived CDR1 and CDR2 are SGHRS and YFSETQ. Trimming removed 4 bases from V and 5 bases from J, with 11 bases in between. The CDR3 is 13 amino acids. Variable domain in full (rest from reference TRBV5-1 and TRBJ2-3): KAGVTQTPRYLIKTRGQQVTLSCSPISGHRSVSWYQQTPGQGLQFLFEYFSETQRNKGNFPGRFSGRQFSNSRSEMNVSTLELGDSALYLCASSGTGIDTQYFGPGTRLTVL.

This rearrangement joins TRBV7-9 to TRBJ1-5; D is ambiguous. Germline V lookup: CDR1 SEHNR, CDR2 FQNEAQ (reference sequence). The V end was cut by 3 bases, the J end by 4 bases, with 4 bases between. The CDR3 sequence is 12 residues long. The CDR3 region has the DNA TGTGCCAGCAGCTTCCCTAATCAGCCCCAGCATTTT. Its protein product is CASSFPNQPQHF. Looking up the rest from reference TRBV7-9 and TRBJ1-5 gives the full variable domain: DTGVSQNPRHKITKRGQNVTFRCDPISEHNRLYWYRQTLGQGPEFLTYFQNEAQLEKSRLLSDRFSAERPKGSFSTLEIQRTEQGDSAMYLCASSFPNQPQHFGDGTRLSIL.

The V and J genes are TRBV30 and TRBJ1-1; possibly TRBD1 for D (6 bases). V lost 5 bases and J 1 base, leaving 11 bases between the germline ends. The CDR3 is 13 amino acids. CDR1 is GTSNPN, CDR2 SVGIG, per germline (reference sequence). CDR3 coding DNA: TGTGCCTGGGCGGACAGTACGAACACTGAAGCTTTCTTT. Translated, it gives CAWADSTNTEAFF.

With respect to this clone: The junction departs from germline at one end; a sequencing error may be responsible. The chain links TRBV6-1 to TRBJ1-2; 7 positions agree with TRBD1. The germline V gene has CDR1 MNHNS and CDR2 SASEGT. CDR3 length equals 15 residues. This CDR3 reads CANSPAEGQVDGYTF. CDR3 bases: TGTGCCAACAGTCCCGCCGAAGGACAGGTAGATGGCTACACCTTC.

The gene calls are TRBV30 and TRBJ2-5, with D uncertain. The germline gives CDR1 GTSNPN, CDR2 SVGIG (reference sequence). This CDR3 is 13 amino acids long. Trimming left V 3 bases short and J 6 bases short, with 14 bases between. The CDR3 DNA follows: TGTGCCTGGAGCCCGATGGGAAGCCAGACCCAGTACTTC. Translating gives CAWSPMGSQTQYF.

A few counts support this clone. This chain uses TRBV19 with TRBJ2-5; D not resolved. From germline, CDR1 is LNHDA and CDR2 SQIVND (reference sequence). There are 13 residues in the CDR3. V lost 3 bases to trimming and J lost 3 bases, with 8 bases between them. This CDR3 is CASSISVEETQYF. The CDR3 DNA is TGTGCCAGTAGTATTTCAGTCGAAGAGACCCAGTACTTC.

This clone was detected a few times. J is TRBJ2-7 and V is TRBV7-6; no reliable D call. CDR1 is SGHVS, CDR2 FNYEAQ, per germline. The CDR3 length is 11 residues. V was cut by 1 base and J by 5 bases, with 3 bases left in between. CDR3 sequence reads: CASSLDHEQYF. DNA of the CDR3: TGTGCCAGCAGCTTAGACCACGAGCAGTACTTC.

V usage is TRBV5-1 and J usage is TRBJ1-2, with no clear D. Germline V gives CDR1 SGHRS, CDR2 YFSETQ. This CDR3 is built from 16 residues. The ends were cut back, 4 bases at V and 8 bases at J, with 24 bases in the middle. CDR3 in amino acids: CASSPLTSIWAGGYTF. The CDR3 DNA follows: TGCGCCAGCAGCCCACTGACATCTATCTGGGCGGGAGGCTACACCTTC. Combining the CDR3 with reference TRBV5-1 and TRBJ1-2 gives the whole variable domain KAGVTQTPRYLIKTRGQQVTLSCSPISGHRSVSWYQQTPGQGLQFLFEYFSETQRNKGNFPGRFSGRQFSNSRSEMNVSTLELGDSALYLCASSPLTSIWAGGYTFGSGTRLTVV.